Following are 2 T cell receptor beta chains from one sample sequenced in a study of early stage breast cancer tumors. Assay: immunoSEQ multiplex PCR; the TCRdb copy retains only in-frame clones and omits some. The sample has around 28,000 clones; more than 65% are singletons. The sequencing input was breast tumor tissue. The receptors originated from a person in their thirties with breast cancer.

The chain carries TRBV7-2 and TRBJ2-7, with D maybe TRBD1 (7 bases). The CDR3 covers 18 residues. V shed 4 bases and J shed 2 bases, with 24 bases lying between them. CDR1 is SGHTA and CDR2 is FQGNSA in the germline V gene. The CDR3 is CASSSRGRRDGAPYEQYF. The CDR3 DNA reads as TGTGCCAGCAGCTCGAGGGGGCGGCGGGACGGTGCCCCCTACGAGCAGTACTTC.

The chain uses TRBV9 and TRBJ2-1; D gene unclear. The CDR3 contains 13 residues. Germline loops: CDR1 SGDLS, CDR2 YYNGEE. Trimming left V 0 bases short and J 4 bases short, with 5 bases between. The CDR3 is CASSVDFYNEQFF. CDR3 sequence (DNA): TGTGCCAGCAGCGTAGACTTTTACAATGAGCAGTTCTTC.